The 28 T cell receptor beta chains below come from one sample, sequenced in a study of human T cells and chemical hapten exposure. Time point denoted: patch test 3, about 24 weeks after DPC sensitization. The treatment here: therapeutic diphenylcyclopropenone sensitization with weekly scalp DPC. In TCRdb, the RACE reads were re-called with MiXCR into one record per CDR3 protein. The table has more than 70,000 distinct CDR3 sequences, roughly a tenth seen once. The sample consisted of whole blood, taken in connection with sensitization to the hapten diphenylcyclopropenone (DPC). These receptors all come from a woman under 40 with alopecia areata. Some clones in this sample may be carry-over from other donors' samples.

This clonotype was seen repeatedly, ten times or more. The rearrangement uses TRBV18 and TRBJ1-2; tentatively, D is TRBD1 (6 bases). The V end lost 6 bases, the J end lost 4 bases, and 15 bases lay between the germline ends. The germline V gene has CDR1 KGHSH and CDR2 LQKENI. The CDR3 sequence is 14 residues long. The CDR3 DNA follows: TGTGCCAGCTCCGAGCTGGACAGCCCCTATGGCTACACCTTC. The encoded protein is CASSELDSPYGYTF.

This clonotype was counted many times. The genes are TRBV4-1 and TRBJ1-6, with TRBD1 as a possible D gene (5 bases). This CDR3 has 14 residues. The V gene's germline CDR1 is MGHRA and CDR2 YSYEKL. V was pared by 7 bases and J by 5 bases, with 12 bases between. The chain's CDR3 is CASTTGVDNSPLHF. In DNA form, the CDR3 reads TGCGCCAGCACGACGGGGGTGGATAATTCACCCCTCCACTTT.

The chain uses TRBV28 and TRBJ2-6, with 12 bases aligning to TRBD2. This CDR3 spans 19 amino acids. Per the germline V gene, CDR1 is MDHEN and CDR2 is SYDVKM. Trimming cost V 6 bases and J 0 bases; bases outside gene matches: 9. CDR3 in DNA: TGTGCCAGCAGAATGAGGACTAGCGGGACCCTCTCTGGGGCCAACGTCCTGACTTTC. Translated: CASRMRTSGTLSGANVLTF.

This clonotype has at least ten counts. The rearrangement uses TRBV7-9 and TRBJ1-1; D perhaps matches TRBD1 (5 bases). Germline V gives CDR1 SEHNR, CDR2 FQNEAQ (reference sequence). Trimming removed 4 bases from V and 0 bases from J, with 15 bases in between. This CDR3 region has 16 residues. CDR3 bases: TGTGCCAGCAGCTCCACCCAAGACAGATTGAACACTGAAGCTTTCTTT. Protein sequence: CASSSTQDRLNTEAFF.

This clonotype has only a few counts. The chain is built from TRBV19 and TRBJ1-5; D not certain. Trimming pared 2 bases from V and 0 bases from J, leaving 8 bases between. CDR1 and CDR2 (germline): LNHDA, SQIVND (reference sequence). The CDR3 loop spans 15 amino acids. CDR3 region: CASSIKSYSNQPQHF. CDR3 nucleotide sequence: TGTGCCAGTAGTATAAAGTCTTATAGCAATCAGCCCCAGCATTTT. The full variable domain, in which reference TRBV19 and TRBJ1-5 provide the parts outside the CDR3, is DGGITQSPKYLFRKEGQNVTLSCEQNLNHDAMYWYRQDPGQGLRLIYYSQIVNDFQKGDIAEGYSVSREKKESFPLTVTSAQKNPTAFYLCASSIKSYSNQPQHFGDGTRLSIL.

This clonotype was observed a few times. The chain joins TRBV9 to TRBJ1-5, with D possibly TRBD1 on 6 matching bases. Germline V gives CDR1 SGDLS, CDR2 YYNGEE. This CDR3 has 14 residues. V was cut by 3 bases and J by 0 bases, with 7 bases left in between. The CDR3, as DNA: TGTGCCAGCAGCGGAGGGGGTAGCAATCAGCCCCAGCATTTT. As protein: CASSGGGSNQPQHF.

This clonotype has ten or more counts. The chain has TRBV5-1 and TRBJ1-1, with D uncertain. Trimming took off 0 bases at V and 3 bases at J, with 9 bases between the two ends. Germline lookup yields CDR1 SGHRS and CDR2 YFSETQ. The CDR3 covers 14 residues. CDR3 residues: CASSLGPGDTEAFF. The CDR3 DNA reads TGCGCCAGCAGCTTGGGCCCGGGTGACACTGAAGCTTTCTTT.

The chain uses TRBV12-3 or TRBV12-4 and TRBJ2-7; 7 bases match TRBD2. With 1 base clipped from V and 4 bases from J, the junction kept 4 bases outside the gene matches. The CDR3 runs 14 residues. The CDR3 DNA reads as TGTGCCAGCAGTTTAGACGGCGGGAGTTACGAGCAGTACTTC. Translating gives CASSLDGGSYEQYF.

This clonotype came up many times. V usage is TRBV3-1 and J usage is TRBJ2-4; D gene uncertain. This CDR3 contains 16 residues. Germline V CDR1 and CDR2: LGHDT, YNNKEL (reference sequence). V lost 1 base, J lost 0 bases, and 10 bases lay in between. The CDR3, as DNA: TGTGCCAGCAGCCAAGGGGCGGAACTAGCCAAAAACATTCAGTACTTC. Translated: CASSQGAELAKNIQYF. Based on the CDR3 plus reference TRBV3-1 and TRBJ2-4, the full variable domain is DTAVSQTPKYLVTQMGNDKSIKCEQNLGHDTMYWYKQDSKKFLKIMFSYNNKELIINETVPNRFSPKSPDKAHLNLHINSLELGDSAVYFCASSQGAELAKNIQYFGAGTRLSVL.

Ten or more counts support this clonotype. The chain links TRBV19 to TRBJ2-5, with 8 positions matching TRBD2. V lost 8 bases to trimming and J lost 5 bases; unmatched junction nucleotides: 13. CDR3 length: 15 residues. Germline-derived CDR1 and CDR2 are LNHDA and SQIVND (reference sequence). This CDR3 reads CASRLAGPSGETQYF. The CDR3 nucleotides are TGTGCCAGTCGATTAGCGGGACCGAGCGGGGAGACCCAGTACTTC. Drawing the rest from reference TRBV19 and TRBJ2-5, the complete variable domain is DGGITQSPKYLFRKEGQNVTLSCEQNLNHDAMYWYRQDPGQGLRLIYYSQIVNDFQKGDIAEGYSVSREKKESFPLTVTSAQKNPTAFYLCASRLAGPSGETQYFGPGTRLLVL.

The chain is built from TRBV29-1 and TRBJ1-1; unclear D gene. This CDR3 contains 14 residues. V was shortened by 1 base and J by 1 base, with 10 bases between the two germline ends. Germline CDR1 is SQVTM and CDR2 is ANQGSEA. The CDR3 bases are TGCAGCGTTGAAGGGGGTAGCGCGAACACTGAAGCTTTCTTT. It yields the protein CSVEGGSANTEAFF. Variable domain in full (rest from reference TRBV29-1 and TRBJ1-1): SAVISQKPSRDICQRGTSLTIQCQVDSQVTMMFWYRQQPGQSLTLIATANQGSEATYESGFVIDKFPISRPNLTFSTLTVSNMSPEDSSIYLCSVEGGSANTEAFFGQGTRLTVV.

The chain carries TRBV12-3 or TRBV12-4 and TRBJ1-3; D might be TRBD1 (5 bases). The CDR3 runs 14 residues. The ends were cut back, 6 bases at V and 2 bases at J, with 11 bases in the middle. The CDR3 DNA reads as TGTGCCAGCAGGCCGGGACGGGCTGGAAACACCATATATTTT. Its protein product is CASRPGRAGNTIYF.

In its sample, this clonotype is medium-sized. The chain is built from TRBV2 and TRBJ1-1, with no clear D. CDR3 length: 15 amino acids. Per the germline V gene, CDR1 is SNHLY and CDR2 is FYNNEI. With 3 bases removed from V and 2 bases from J, the gap between germline ends came to 13 bases. The CDR3 nucleotides are TGTGCCAGCAGTGACACGGCAGGCCCTAACACTGAAGCTTTCTTT. Translated: CASSDTAGPNTEAFF.

The chain carries TRBV2 and TRBJ2-1; D perhaps matches TRBD2 (5 bases). Trimming took 6 bases from V and 10 from J, leaving 10 bases between them. Germline lookup yields CDR1 SNHLY and CDR2 FYNNEI. This CDR3 spans 11 amino acids. CDR3 sequence (DNA): TGTGCCAGCAGCGGACTCGCAGAGCAGTTCTTC. Translated: CASSGLAEQFF.

This clonotype showed up many times. The CDR3 spells CASTRDGGANNEQFF. In nucleotides, the CDR3 is TGTGCCAGCACCCGAGATGGGGGGGCTAACAATGAGCAGTTCTTC. The chain recombines TRBV6-2 or TRBV6-3 with TRBJ2-1; possible D gene TRBD2, 7 bases. The ends were cut back, 7 bases at V and 5 bases at J, with 18 bases in the middle. Germline CDR1 is MNHEY and CDR2 is SVGEGT. The length of the CDR3 is 15 residues.

The chain employs TRBV7-9 and TRBJ1-6; D is uncertain. CDR3 length: 14 residues. Trimming removed 8 bases at V and 8 bases at J, with 16 bases between. Germline V gives CDR1 SEHNR, CDR2 FQNEAQ (reference sequence). As DNA, the CDR3 is TGTGCCAGCGCTCGTCTGCCCAGTGATTCACCCCTCCACTTT. Protein sequence: CASARLPSDSPLHF.

This clonotype was found a few times. The chain combines TRBV28 with TRBJ1-6; 9 bases map to TRBD1. The CDR3 length is 15 residues. Trimming cost V 7 bases and J 9 bases; bases outside gene matches: 10. The germline CDR1 and CDR2 sequences are MDHEN and SYDVKM. CDR3 region: CASITPGQGGSPLHF. CDR3 DNA: TGTGCCAGCATCACACCGGGACAGGGAGGTTCACCCCTCCACTTT.

This clonotype was counted a few times. The V call is TRBV9, the J call TRBJ2-1; 11 nucleotides agree with TRBD1. This CDR3 region has 16 residues. V gave up 4 bases and J gave up 7 bases; unmatched junction bases: 10. Germline V lookup: CDR1 SGDLS, CDR2 YYNGEE. The CDR3 DNA reads TGTGCCAGCAGCCCTCATTTAGGGACAGGGGGAAATGAGCAGTTCTTC. It encodes CASSPHLGTGGNEQFF.

This clonotype came up many times. The chain has TRBV20-1 and TRBJ1-5; 7 bases match TRBD1. CDR3 length: 13 amino acids. V lost 1 base, J lost 5 bases, and 2 bases stayed unmatched. CDR1 and CDR2 (germline): DFQATT, SNEGSKA (reference sequence). Here the CDR3 DNA reads TGCAGTGCTAGAGCAGACAGGGATCAGCCCCAGCATTTT. It is translated as CSARADRDQPQHF.

There are many counts of this clonotype. The chain employs TRBV20-1 and TRBJ2-3, with 11 bases fitting TRBD2. V trimming: 3 bases; J trimming: 3 bases; junction bases outside the gene matches: 8. Germline lookup yields CDR1 DFQATT and CDR2 SNEGSKA (reference sequence). The CDR3 is made up of 16 amino acids. CDR3 sequence reads: CSARSAGTSGTDTQYF. The CDR3 coding sequence is TGCAGTGCTAGGTCCGCAGGGACTAGCGGTACAGATACGCAGTATTTT.

Many counts were recorded for this clonotype. The chain carries TRBV7-2 and TRBJ2-3; D remains unclear. This CDR3 contains 12 residues. Deletions cut 2 bases from V and 3 bases from J, with 3 bases between. CDR1 and CDR2 (germline): SGHTA, FQGNSA. The CDR3 DNA sequence: TGTGCCAGCAGCTTAATAACAGATACGCAGTATTTT. Its translation is CASSLITDTQYF.

This clonotype was seen at least ten times. The chain uses TRBV6-4 and TRBJ2-3; a weak D match, TRBD2 (6 bases). V lost 7 bases, J lost 0 bases, and 14 bases lay in between. Per germline, CDR1 MRHNA and CDR2 SNTAGT. The CDR3 spans 15 residues. The CDR3 sequence is CASTEAGRSTDTQYF. The DNA for the CDR3 is TGTGCCAGCACCGAGGCGGGAAGAAGCACAGATACGCAGTATTTT.

This clonotype was detected many times. CDR3 in amino acids: CASRQLGEREQYF. The CDR3 bases are TGTGCCAGCCGACAGTTAGGGGAGCGGGAGCAGTACTTC. This rearrangement joins TRBV28 to TRBJ2-7, with D perhaps being TRBD1 or TRBD2 (5 bases each). The CDR3 covers 13 residues. Germline values: CDR1 MDHEN, CDR2 SYDVKM. V dropped 8 bases and J dropped 7 bases, with 18 bases sitting between them.

This clonotype was seen at least ten times. The rearrangement uses TRBV29-1 and TRBJ2-1, with 7 bases lining up with TRBD2. Germline V lookup: CDR1 SQVTM, CDR2 ANQGSEA. V shed 1 base and J 10 bases; nucleotides not matched to a gene: 7. The CDR3 covers 13 residues. The CDR3 loop reads CSVEAAGAGEQFF. In DNA form, the CDR3 reads TGCAGCGTTGAAGCGGCGGGAGCTGGAGAGCAGTTCTTC.

The sample holds many counts of this clonotype. V and J are TRBV28 and TRBJ2-3; TRBD2 aligns across 7 bases. CDR1 MDHEN and CDR2 SYDVKM come from the germline V gene. CDR3 length equals 14 residues. The J segment lost 3 bases and the V segment lost 4 bases, leaving 4 bases of the junction unmatched. CDR3 sequence: CASSSGGVTDTQYF. CDR3 in DNA: TGTGCCAGCAGTTCGGGGGGAGTGACAGATACGCAGTATTTT.

The sample holds a few counts of this clonotype. CDR3 sequence (DNA): TGTGCCACTGAAGGGGGTTTGAACACTGAAGCTTTCTTT. It translates to CATEGGLNTEAFF. The gene calls are TRBV12-3 or TRBV12-4 and TRBJ1-1, with D perhaps TRBD1 (6 bases). V shed 10 bases and J shed 0 bases, with 12 bases lying between them. The CDR3 runs to 13 residues.

This clonotype was detected a few times. The V and J genes are TRBV4-1 and TRBJ2-4; 12 nucleotides match TRBD2. J lost 5 bases, V lost 3 bases, and 5 bases had no gene match. From germline, CDR1 is MGHRA and CDR2 YSYEKL. The CDR3 has 16 amino acids. CDR3 in amino acids: CASSHLAGGRQNIQYF. The DNA of the CDR3 is TGCGCCAGCAGCCACCTAGCGGGAGGGCGGCAAAACATTCAGTACTTC.

This chain links TRBV20-1 with TRBJ2-7; the match to TRBD2 covers 8 bases. This CDR3 has 15 residues. The junction had 12 bases not matched to a gene; V was cut back by 6 bases and J by 2 bases. The V gene's germline CDR1 is DFQATT and CDR2 SNEGSKA (reference sequence). CDR3 in amino acids: CSAIEGRTSTYEQYF. Here the CDR3 DNA reads TGCAGTGCCATAGAGGGGAGGACTAGCACCTACGAGCAGTACTTC.